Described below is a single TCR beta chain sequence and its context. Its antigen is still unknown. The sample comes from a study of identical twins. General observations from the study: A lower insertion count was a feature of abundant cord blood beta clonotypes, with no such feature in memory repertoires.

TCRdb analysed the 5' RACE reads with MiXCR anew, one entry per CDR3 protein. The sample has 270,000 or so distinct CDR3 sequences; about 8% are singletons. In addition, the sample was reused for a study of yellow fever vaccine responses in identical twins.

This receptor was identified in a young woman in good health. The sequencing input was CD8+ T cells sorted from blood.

The CDR3 nucleotides read TGTGCCAGCTCACCGACAGGCTCTGGGGCCAACGTCCTGACTTTC. The encoded protein is CASSPTGSGANVLTF. V is TRBV18 and J is TRBJ2-6; D perhaps matches TRBD1 (6 bases). Trimming took off 3 bases at V and 0 bases at J, with 6 bases between the two ends. Germline CDR1 KGHSH, CDR2 LQKENI. The CDR3 sequence is 15 residues long.